This T cell receptor beta chain is from a study of cytomegalovirus exposure and HLA in healthy donors. Germline-derived CDR1 and CDR2 are SGHRS and YFSETQ. The CDR3 length is 17 residues. V was clipped by 4 bases and J by 0 bases, with 17 bases between them. The PCR contained 60 Vbeta and 13 Jbeta primers. The data were produced by immunoSEQ multiplex PCR, yet TCRdb's version contains in-frame clones alone and is incomplete. This sample carries over 95,000 clones, roughly 69% of them seen once, and the ten largest clones take 2% to 2.5%. The chain uses TRBV5-1 and TRBJ2-1; maybe TRBD1 (6 bases). Source material: PBMCs. The origin of this receptor is a human donor in good health. CDR3: CASSPTGTLVSYNEQFF. DNA of the CDR3: TGCGCCAGCAGCCCCACGGGGACACTAGTCTCCTACAATGAGCAGTTCTTC.